This TCR beta chain was sequenced in a study of cytomegalovirus exposure and HLA in healthy donors. In germline, CDR1 is MDHEN, CDR2 SYDVKM. The V gene end was trimmed by 6 bases and the J gene end by 4 bases; junction bases not matched to a gene: 27. The CDR3 consists of 21 residues. Use of 60 Vbeta and 13 Jbeta primers characterized the PCR. Method: immunoSEQ multiplex PCR; TCRdb's copy keeps in-frame clones and lacks some. This sample's clone table lists 200,000 to 250,000 clones. In the case of this clone: Its antigen is currently unknown.

The study, taken as a whole, reports: Previous analysis showed most TCR beta V segments were productive about 87% or about 30% of the time. Because they were indistinguishable, some V segments, including TRBV6-2 and TRBV6-3, were excluded.

Sequencing input: PBMCs. The TCR comes from a girl aged 2-9 years in good health and CMV-seropositive. The V and J genes are TRBV28 and TRBJ2-5, with 9 bases identical to TRBD2. The CDR3 DNA reads as TGTGCCAGCAGCTCCAGTAGCGGGAGAGGGGGGAGGGCCAGTAGTAGAGAGACCCAGTACTTC. Its translation is CASSSSSGRGGRASSRETQYF.